These 30 T cell receptor beta chains came from one sample sequenced in a study of T cell responses to AZD1222 COVID-19 vaccine. Measured with immunoSEQ multiplex PCR; TCRdb has only the in-frame clones, and not every one. The repertoire holds about 150,000 clones, 75% to 90% seen once, with roughly 6.9% in the top ten. The sequencing used peripheral blood, collected after recovery from COVID-19. All receptors derive from an adult who had recovered from COVID-19.

This chain joins TRBV28 and TRBJ1-5, with a possible D match to TRBD1 (5 bases). CDR1 MDHEN and CDR2 SYDVKM come from the germline V gene. V shed 5 bases and J shed 4 bases, with 15 bases lying between them. The length of the CDR3 is 15 residues. CDR3: CASSPQGGRNQPQHF. The CDR3 nucleotides read TGTGCCAGCAGTCCTCAGGGTGGCAGGAATCAGCCCCAGCATTTT. Combining the CDR3 with reference TRBV28 and TRBJ1-5 gives the whole variable domain DVKVTQSSRYLVKRTGEKVFLECVQDMDHENMFWYRQDPGLGLRLIYFSYDVKMKEKGDIPEGYSVSREKKERFSLILESASTNQTSMYLCASSPQGGRNQPQHFGDGTRLSIL.

The rearrangement joins TRBV9 to TRBJ1-2; a possible D gene is TRBD1 (5 bases). CDR1 and CDR2 from the germline V gene are SGDLS and YYNGEE. The V gene lost 4 bases and the J gene lost 6 bases, with 16 bases spanning the gap. The CDR3 extends over 14 amino acids. CDR3 in amino acids: CASSSAGGVNGYTF. The CDR3 nucleotides are TGTGCCAGCAGCTCTGCGGGGGGAGTGAATGGCTACACCTTC.

The rearrangement uses TRBV6-2 or TRBV6-3 and TRBJ1-5; D may be TRBD1 (6 bases). The germline V gene encodes CDR1 MNHEY and CDR2 SVGEGT. CDR3 size: 14 residues. The V end was cut by 5 bases, the J end by 9 bases, with 17 bases between. As DNA, the CDR3 is TGTGCCAGCAGTGGAGGACAGCTCCAAAGGCCCCAGCATTTT. Translated: CASSGGQLQRPQHF.

This chain joins TRBV12-5 and TRBJ2-5, with D unresolved. Between the trimmed V and J ends, which lost 7 bases and 7 bases, there was a span of 16 bases. Germline CDR1 and CDR2: LGHNT and FRNRAP. This CDR3 spans 13 amino acids. This CDR3 reads CASAISLEGTQYF. The CDR3 nucleotides are TGTGCTAGTGCCATCTCCCTGGAAGGGACCCAGTACTTC. Based on the CDR3 plus reference TRBV12-5 and TRBJ2-5, the full variable domain is DARVTQTPRHKVTEMGQEVTMRCQPILGHNTVFWYRQTMMQGLELLAYFRNRAPLDDSGMPKDRFSAEMPDATLATLKIQPSEPRDSAVYFCASAISLEGTQYFGPGTRLLVL.

The chain couples TRBV12-3 or TRBV12-4 to TRBJ1-5; D gene uncertain. CDR3 size: 13 residues. V lost 2 bases and J lost 5, with 7 bases in between. CDR3 coding DNA: TGTGCCAGCAGTTTAACCCCTGATCAGCCCCAGCATTTT. Translation gives CASSLTPDQPQHF.

The chain carries TRBV11-2 and TRBJ1-1; D call uncertain. CDR3 length: 15 amino acids. The V gene's germline CDR1 is SGHAT and CDR2 FQNNGV. V was cut by 1 base and J by 4 bases, with 13 bases left in between. CDR3 amino acids: CASSLGLREGTEAFF. The CDR3, as DNA: TGTGCCAGCAGCTTAGGGCTTCGGGAAGGCACTGAAGCTTTCTTT.

The chain employs TRBV7-2 and TRBJ1-1, with 7 bases that match TRBD1. The V and J ends lost 3 bases and 0 bases, in that order; junction bases with no gene match: 4. Germline loops: CDR1 SGHTA, CDR2 FQGNSA. The CDR3 is made up of 15 amino acids. Here the CDR3 reads CASSFGTALNTEAFF. The CDR3, as DNA: TGTGCCAGCAGCTTCGGGACAGCCCTGAACACTGAAGCTTTCTTT.

The chain recombines TRBV18 with TRBJ1-5; D is perhaps TRBD1 (6 bases). Deletions cut 2 bases from V and 2 bases from J, with 7 bases between. The CDR3 is made up of 14 amino acids. Germline V gives CDR1 KGHSH, CDR2 LQKENI. In nucleotides, the CDR3 is TGTGCCAGCTCACCAGAGGGGGGCAATCAGCCCCAGCATTTT. Amino acids: CASSPEGGNQPQHF.

This chain links TRBV7-3 with TRBJ1-1, with D unclear. The CDR3 has 13 residues. Trimming took off 1 base at V and 0 bases at J, with 3 bases between the two ends. Germline V gives CDR1 SGHTA, CDR2 FQGTGA. This chain's CDR3 is CASSLRMNTEAFF. The CDR3 region has the DNA TGTGCCAGCAGCTTAAGAATGAACACTGAAGCTTTCTTT. The full variable domain, rest sourced from reference TRBV7-3 and TRBJ1-1, is GAGVSQTPSNKVTEKGKYVELRCDPISGHTALYWYRQSLGQGPEFLIYFQGTGAADDSGLPNDRFFAVRPEGSVSTLKIQRTERGDSAVYLCASSLRMNTEAFFGQGTRLTVV.

V gene TRBV5-1 combines with J gene TRBJ2-5; 9 nucleotides line up with TRBD2. In germline, CDR1 is SGHRS, CDR2 YFSETQ. CDR3 length: 14 amino acids. The junction had 7 bases not matched to a gene; V was cut back by 5 bases and J by 5 bases. The CDR3 sequence: CASSAGGYRETQYF. In DNA form, the CDR3 reads TGCGCCAGCAGTGCGGGGGGGTATCGGGAGACCCAGTACTTC.

V is TRBV7-9 and J is TRBJ1-6; possible D gene TRBD1, 5 bases. This CDR3 comprises 15 residues. Trimming left V 3 bases short and J 8 bases short, with 14 bases between. Germline CDR1 and CDR2: SEHNR and FQNEAQ (reference sequence). Here the CDR3 reads CASSFDGAKHSPLHF. The CDR3 nucleotides read TGTGCCAGCAGCTTCGATGGGGCTAAACATTCACCCCTCCACTTT.

The rearrangement joins TRBV18 to TRBJ1-1; 9 bases are a match to TRBD1. The CDR3 runs to 16 residues. Germline CDR1 and CDR2: KGHSH and LQKENI. The V segment lost 5 bases and the J segment 4 bases; nucleotides outside the gene matches: 11. Here the CDR3 DNA reads TGTGCCAGCTCATCAGAAACAGGGGGCGCGGGCACTGAAGCTTTCTTT. Amino acids: CASSSETGGAGTEAFF.

The CDR3: CASSVLSQGTGPEGYTF. Here the CDR3 DNA reads TGTGCCAGCAGCGTCCTTTCTCAAGGGACAGGGCCGGAAGGCTACACCTTC. This chain links TRBV9 with TRBJ1-2; the match to TRBD1 covers 9 bases. V was pared by 2 bases and J by 8 bases, with 16 bases of the junction left unmatched. Germline V CDR1 and CDR2: SGDLS, YYNGEE. This CDR3 spans 17 amino acids.

The V call is TRBV19, the J call TRBJ1-3; TRBD1 aligns across 7 bases. Unmatched junction bases numbered 10, after V lost 8 bases and J lost 3 bases. The CDR3 runs 15 residues. CDR1 is LNHDA and CDR2 is SQIVND in the germline V gene (reference sequence). The CDR3 here is CASGAQGVIGNTIYF. CDR3 nucleotide sequence: TGTGCCAGTGGAGCCCAGGGGGTCATTGGAAACACCATATATTTT.

The genes are TRBV12-2 and TRBJ2-7. TRBV12-2 is a documented pseudogene. The CDR3 covers 8 residues. DNA of the CDR3: TGTGCAAGTCACGAGCAGTACTTC. This gives the protein CASHEQYF.

The gene calls are TRBV6-2 or TRBV6-3 and TRBJ2-7; D remains unclear. From germline, CDR1 is MNHEY and CDR2 SVGEGT. V shed 2 bases and J shed 6 bases, with 5 bases lying between them. This CDR3 is built from 11 residues. Here the CDR3 DNA reads TGTGCCAGCAGTTACGGTCGCGAGCAGTACTTC. Encoded protein: CASSYGREQYF.

The chain employs TRBV11-3 and TRBJ1-3; D ambiguous. Germline V gene lookup returns CDR1 SGHNT and CDR2 YENEEA. Trimming left V 5 bases short and J 4 bases short, with 12 bases between. This CDR3 is 14 amino acids long. In DNA, the CDR3 is TGTGCCAGCAGCCCATCCAGCACAGGAAACACCATATATTTT. The encoded protein is CASSPSSTGNTIYF.

The chain links TRBV19 to TRBJ1-1; the match to TRBD1 covers 8 bases. The germline gives CDR1 LNHDA, CDR2 SQIVND (reference sequence). The trim removed 5 bases at V and 0 bases at J, leaving 8 bases unmatched. The CDR3 has 16 residues. In DNA form, the CDR3 reads TGTGCCAGTAGTCTATGGACAGGGCCCATGAACACTGAAGCTTTCTTT. The encoded protein is CASSLWTGPMNTEAFF.

The gene calls are TRBV19 and TRBJ1-2; D gene unclear. Trimming removed 3 bases from V and 1 base from J, with 6 bases in between. The germline V gene encodes CDR1 LNHDA and CDR2 SQIVND (reference sequence). This CDR3 comprises 13 residues. The CDR3 sequence: CASSITVNYGYTF. The CDR3 DNA is TGTGCCAGTAGTATTACTGTTAACTATGGCTACACCTTC.

The chain recombines TRBV3-1 (or the pseudogene TRBV3-2) with TRBJ1-3, with D tentatively TRBD1 (5 bases). The CDR3 runs 16 residues. Germline V gene sequence: CDR1 LGHDT, CDR2 YNNKEL (reference sequence). The V gene lost 2 bases and the J gene lost 1 base, with 12 bases spanning the gap. The CDR3 DNA reads TGTGCCAGCAGCCAAAGAGTGGGGGGGTCTGGAAACACCATATATTTT. Protein product: CASSQRVGGSGNTIYF.

The CDR3 protein is CASSPAGTGNEKLFF. Here the CDR3 DNA reads TGTGCCAGCAGTCCCGCCGGGACAGGGAATGAAAAACTGTTTTTT. The chain couples TRBV28 to TRBJ1-4; 9 nucleotides match TRBD1. V was clipped by 5 bases and J by 5 bases; unmatched bases: 6. CDR1 and CDR2 from the germline V gene are MDHEN and SYDVKM. There are 15 residues in the CDR3.

The rearrangement joins TRBV27 to TRBJ1-4; D possibly corresponds to TRBD1 (5 bases). V gave up 3 bases and J gave up 8 bases, with 16 bases separating them. The CDR3 is 15 residues long. CDR1 MNHEY and CDR2 SMNVEV come from the germline V gene (reference sequence). The CDR3 here is CASSLIMGQDEKLFF. The CDR3 DNA reads as TGTGCCAGCAGTTTGATAATGGGGCAGGACGAAAAACTGTTTTTT.

The chain is built from TRBV27 and TRBJ2-1; no clear D. The CDR3 covers 14 residues. Trimming removed 11 bases from V and 7 bases from J, with 21 bases in between. Germline CDR1 reads MNHEY; CDR2 reads SMNVEV (reference sequence). CDR3 residues: CASLTNHLQNEQFF. DNA of the CDR3: TGTGCCTCCTTGACGAATCACCTACAGAATGAGCAGTTCTTC.

The J gene is TRBJ2-3, the V gene TRBV1. TRBV1 is tagged as a pseudogene. This CDR3 spans 13 amino acids. CDR3 nucleotide sequence: TGCACCAGCAGCCAAGCTTTGCCAGATACGCAGTATTTT. It translates to CTSSQALPDTQYF.

The chain is built from TRBV29-1 and TRBJ1-1; D might be TRBD1 (5 bases). Germline CDR1 SQVTM, CDR2 ANQGSEA. V lost 3 bases and J 4 bases, leaving 6 bases between the germline ends. This CDR3 has 11 amino acids. The CDR3: CSVDRATEAFF. The CDR3 coding sequence is TGCAGCGTTGACAGGGCCACTGAAGCTTTCTTT.

The chain links TRBV6-4 to TRBJ2-1; 10 bases match TRBD1. The CDR3 covers 15 residues. Germline values: CDR1 MRHNA, CDR2 SNTAGT. Trimming removed 1 base from V and 5 bases from J; junction bases left unmatched: 2. In DNA, the CDR3 is TGTGCCAGCAGTGACTGGGACAGGGGAAACAATGAGCAGTTCTTC. Its protein product is CASSDWDRGNNEQFF.

CDR3 in DNA: TGCGCCAGCAGTGAGACGAGGTCCCCACTGGATGAGCAGTTCTTC. Protein product: CASSETRSPLDEQFF. The rearrangement links TRBV10-1 to TRBJ2-1; the D is unclear. CDR1 is WNHNN and CDR2 is SYGVQD in the germline V gene (reference sequence). V lost 2 bases to trimming and J lost 8 bases, with 16 bases between them. The CDR3 spans 15 residues.

The chain employs TRBV3-1 (or the pseudogene TRBV3-2) and TRBJ2-3; D gene uncertain. CDR1 and CDR2 from the germline V gene are LGHDT and YNNKEL (reference sequence). V gave up 0 bases and J gave up 0 bases, with 10 bases separating them. The CDR3 totals 16 residues. CDR3: CASSQDPGQSTDTQYF. The CDR3 DNA follows: TGTGCCAGCAGCCAAGACCCGGGTCAAAGCACAGATACGCAGTATTTT.

This chain joins TRBV7-9 and TRBJ2-7, with unresolved D. The ends were cut back, 5 bases at V and 1 base at J, with 9 bases in the middle. Germline V gene lookup returns CDR1 SEHNR and CDR2 FQNEAQ (reference sequence). This CDR3 spans 13 amino acids. This CDR3 reads CASSRALSYEQYF. The CDR3 nucleotides are TGTGCCAGCAGCCGGGCCCTTTCCTACGAGCAGTACTTC.

This clone has just one count. The V gene is TRBV5-4, the J gene TRBJ1-4, with 11 bases fitting TRBD1. The trim removed 4 bases at V and 7 bases at J, leaving 6 bases unmatched. Germline values: CDR1 SGHNT, CDR2 YYREEE (reference sequence). The CDR3 consists of 15 residues. The CDR3, as DNA: TGTGCCAGCAGCAATCCCGGGACAGGGGGTGAAAAACTGTTTTTT. Encoded protein: CASSNPGTGGEKLFF.